This T cell receptor (beta chain) was retrieved from a study of shared clonotypes between healthy human individuals. Broader study findings: Non-shared clonotypes showed lower generation probabilities than clonotypes common to all four donors.

Repertoires were generated with immunoSEQ multiplex PCR, while TCRdb's copy carries only in-frame clones and drops some. The sample holds around 750,000 clones, around 72% seen once. A remark on this clone: Its antigen remains unidentified.

Germline trimming cut 3 bases from V and 9 bases from J; bases unmatched to any gene: 11. The CDR3 loop spans 14 amino acids. CDR1 is SGHRS, CDR2 YFSETQ, per germline. The donor population consisted of healthy HIV-negative adults with no recent acute infections or vaccinations. The chain is built from TRBV5-1 and TRBJ1-1; 7 bases are a match to TRBD1. The source material was memory CD4+ T cells sorted from blood. Subset of the sample: CD45RA-negative fraction. This sequence was found in a woman aged 25 to 39 in good health. CDR3 DNA sequence: TGCGCCAGCAGCTCGGGGTCTGAGGGGGCAAAAGCTTTCTTT. Protein product: CASSSGSEGAKAFF.